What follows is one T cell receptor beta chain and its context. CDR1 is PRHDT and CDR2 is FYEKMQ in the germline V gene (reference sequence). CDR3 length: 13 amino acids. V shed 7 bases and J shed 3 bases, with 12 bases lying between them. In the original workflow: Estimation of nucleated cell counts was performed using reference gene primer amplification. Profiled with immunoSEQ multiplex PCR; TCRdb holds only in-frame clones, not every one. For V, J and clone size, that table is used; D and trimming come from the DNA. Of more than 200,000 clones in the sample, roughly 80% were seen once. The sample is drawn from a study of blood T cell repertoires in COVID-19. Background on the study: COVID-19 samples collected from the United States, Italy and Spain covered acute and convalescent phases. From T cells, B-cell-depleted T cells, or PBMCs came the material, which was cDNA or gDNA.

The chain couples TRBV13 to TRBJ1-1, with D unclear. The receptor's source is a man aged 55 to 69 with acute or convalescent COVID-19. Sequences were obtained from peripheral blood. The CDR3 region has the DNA TGTGCCAGCACCCGAAGTAGTGACACTGAAGCTTTCTTT. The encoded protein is CASTRSSDTEAFF.